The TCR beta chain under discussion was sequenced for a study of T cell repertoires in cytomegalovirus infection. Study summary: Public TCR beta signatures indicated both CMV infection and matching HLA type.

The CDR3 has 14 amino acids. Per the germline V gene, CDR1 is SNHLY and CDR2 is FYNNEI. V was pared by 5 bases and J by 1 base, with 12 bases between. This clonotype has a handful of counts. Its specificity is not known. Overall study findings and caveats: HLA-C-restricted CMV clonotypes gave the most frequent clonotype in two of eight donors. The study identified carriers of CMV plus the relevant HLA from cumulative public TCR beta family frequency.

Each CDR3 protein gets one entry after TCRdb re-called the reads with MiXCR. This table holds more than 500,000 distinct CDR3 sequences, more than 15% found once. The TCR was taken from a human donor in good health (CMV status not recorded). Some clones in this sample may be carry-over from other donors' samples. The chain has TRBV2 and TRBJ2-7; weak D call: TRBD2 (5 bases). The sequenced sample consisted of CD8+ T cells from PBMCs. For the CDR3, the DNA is TGTGCCAGCAGTCGTTACGAGGGATCCTACGAGCAGTACTTC. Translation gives CASSRYEGSYEQYF. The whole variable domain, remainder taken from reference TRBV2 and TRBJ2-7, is EPEVTQTPSHQVTQMGQEVILRCVPISNHLYFYWYRQILGQKVEFLVSFYNNEISEKSEIFDDQFSVERPDGSNFTLKIRSTKLEDSAMYFCASSRYEGSYEQYFGPGTRLTVT.